Detailed here is one TCR beta chain. Its antigen is as yet unknown. These data are taken from a study of memory CD4+ T cells and cytomegalovirus serostatus. Study-wide background: Healthy Belgian adult donors included about nine CMV-positive and 24 CMV-negative people.

The sort gate was single viable CD3+CD4+CD8-CD45RO+ cells for memory CD4+ T cells. Donors' CMV status reflects serum IgG against pp150, pp28, p38, p52. Whole-study findings and limits: A US-trained random forest predicted CMV serostatus with median AUC around 0.9. 67 of 164 known CMV-associated TCRbeta sequences appeared in CD4+ memory.

Profiling relied on immunoSEQ multiplex PCR, and the TCRdb table lists in-frame clones only, not all of them. Among under 50,000 clones listed, about three quarters were seen once. This sequence originates from an adult in good health and CMV-seronegative. Material: memory CD4+ T cells from blood.

The DNA of the CDR3 is TGTGCCAGCAGTGTCGGGACTAGCGGGGGCAATGAGCAGTTCTTC. Encoded protein: CASSVGTSGGNEQFF. The rearrangement joins TRBV6-4 to TRBJ2-1; 14 bases line up with TRBD2. V shed 4 bases, J shed 6 bases, and the junction held 2 bases outside the gene matches. CDR3 length: 15 residues. Germline V CDR1 and CDR2: MRHNA, SNTAGT.